Included here is one TCR beta chain sequence, with context. TCRdb keeps only in-frame clones here, not all; method: immunoSEQ multiplex PCR. The table shows 65,000 to 80,000 clones, with over 85% occurring only once. These data are taken from a study of OX40 agonist ivuxolimab in advanced cancers. The germline gives CDR1 SEHNR, CDR2 FQNEAQ (reference sequence). The CDR3 spans 14 residues. The V end lost 4 bases, the J end lost 6 bases, and 15 bases lay between the germline ends. Sequenced material: CD4+ or CD8+ T cells sorted from blood, taken in a trial of the OX40 agonist ivuxolimab. The receptor comes from an adult with an advanced solid tumor such as melanoma, head and neck, liver or kidney cancer. V and J are TRBV7-9 and TRBJ1-1; no definite D call. CDR3 loop: CASSSPVGIPEAFF. In nucleotides, the CDR3 is TGTGCCAGCAGCTCCCCAGTTGGTATCCCTGAAGCTTTCTTT.